This entry lists 8 T cell receptor beta chains sequenced from one sample in a study of blood T cell repertoires in COVID-19. Produced via immunoSEQ multiplex PCR; TCRdb's table is partial and in-frame only. The sample consists of around 350,000 clones, around nine tenths of them appearing once. Sequenced input: peripheral blood. The receptors shown here come from a human donor in a cohort sampled during active COVID-19.

The chain recombines TRBV19 with TRBJ2-1; tentatively, D is TRBD2 (6 bases). The germline V gene has CDR1 LNHDA and CDR2 SQIVND (reference sequence). The V and J ends lost 11 bases and 5 bases respectively, with 19 bases between them. The CDR3 spans 14 residues. In nucleotides, the CDR3 is TGTGCCTCTAGATCCCTCGGAGGGGACAATGAGCAGTTCTTC. This encodes CASRSLGGDNEQFF.

The chain recombines TRBV12-3 or TRBV12-4 with TRBJ1-4; TRBD1 might be the D (5 bases). Trimming left V 3 bases short and J 8 bases short, with 10 bases between. The CDR3 spans 13 residues. Written as DNA, the CDR3 is TGTGCCAGCAGTTTTCTAAACAGGGAAAAACTGTTTTTT. Protein: CASSFLNREKLFF.

The chain joins TRBV5-1 to TRBJ2-3; the D gene is possibly TRBD2 (5 bases). This CDR3 contains 16 residues. V was cut by 0 bases and J by 4 bases, with 15 bases left in between. Germline CDR1 and CDR2: SGHRS and YFSETQ. The CDR3 protein is CASSLVNLRRADTQYF. The CDR3 DNA reads TGCGCCAGCAGCTTGGTAAACCTCAGGCGGGCAGATACGCAGTATTTT.

This clone has just a few counts. This chain links TRBV9 with TRBJ1-5; D not certain. Trimming took 0 bases from V and 10 from J, leaving 11 bases between them. The CDR3 is made up of 13 amino acids. CDR1 and CDR2 (germline): SGDLS, YYNGEE. The CDR3 loop reads CASSVDAMSPQHF. CDR3 bases: TGTGCCAGCAGCGTAGACGCAATGAGCCCCCAGCATTTT.

This clone was recorded only once. The CDR3 DNA follows: TGTGCCACCAGAGGGGTCCTAGTAAGGCCCCAGCATTTT. It specifies CATRGVLVRPQHF. This sequence joins TRBV24-1 and TRBJ1-5, with D possibly matching TRBD1 (5 bases). V was trimmed by 7 bases and J by 9 bases, leaving 15 bases between them. The germline V gene has CDR1 KGHDR and CDR2 SFDVKD. This CDR3 has 13 amino acids.

The rearrangement joins TRBV5-4 to TRBJ1-6, with 9 bases lining up with TRBD1. After removal of 4 bases from V and 7 bases from J, the junction contained 6 bases not matched to a gene. CDR3 size: 15 residues. Germline V gene lookup returns CDR1 SGHNT and CDR2 YYREEE (reference sequence). The DNA for the CDR3 is TGTGCCAGCAGCCCGGGACAGGGTTTCAATTCACCCCTCCACTTT. As protein: CASSPGQGFNSPLHF. Full variable domain (remainder filled in from reference TRBV5-4 and TRBJ1-6): ETGVTQSPTHLIKTRGQQVTLRCSSQSGHNTVSWYQQALGQGPQFIFQYYREEENGRGNFPPRFSGLQFPNYSSELNVNALELDDSALYLCASSPGQGFNSPLHFGNGTRLTVT.

The rearrangement joins TRBV28 to TRBJ2-7, with D perhaps TRBD1 (7 bases). CDR3 length: 14 residues. Trimming took off 5 bases at V and 6 bases at J, with 17 bases between the two ends. CDR1 MDHEN and CDR2 SYDVKM come from the germline V gene. The CDR3 spells CASSGQGGPVEQYF. The CDR3 DNA follows: TGTGCCAGCAGTGGCCAGGGGGGTCCGGTCGAGCAGTACTTC.

The chain recombines TRBV5-6 with TRBJ2-1; TRBD2 agrees at 11 bases. J was trimmed by 6 bases and V by 5 bases; bases with no gene match: 10. The CDR3 has 16 amino acids. Germline values: CDR1 SGHDT, CDR2 YYEEEE. CDR3 coding DNA: TGTGCCAGCAGGGGGAATAGCGGGAGGGCCCTCAATGAGCAGTTCTTC. Translated: CASRGNSGRALNEQFF.